What follows are 25 T cell receptor beta chains derived from one specimen sequenced in a study of OX40 agonist ivuxolimab in advanced cancers. The protocol was immunoSEQ multiplex PCR, while the TCRdb copy is restricted to in-frame clones and leaves out a portion. Here the sample spans roughly 20,000 clones, just over 85% being singletons. Sequences were derived from CD4+ or CD8+ T cells sorted from blood, sampled in a trial of the OX40 agonist ivuxolimab. The source is an adult with an advanced solid tumor such as melanoma, head and neck, liver or kidney cancer.

J is TRBJ1-5 and V is TRBV19, with D possibly being TRBD1 (6 bases). Trimming took off 2 bases at V and 0 bases at J, with 11 bases between the two ends. Germline V lookup: CDR1 LNHDA, CDR2 SQIVND (reference sequence). This CDR3 contains 16 residues. In DNA form, the CDR3 reads TGTGCCAGTAGTATATCCCGACAGGCTAGCAATCAGCCCCAGCATTTT. This translates into CASSISRQASNQPQHF.

V usage is TRBV9 and J usage is TRBJ2-1; D perhaps matches TRBD1 (6 bases). CDR1 and CDR2 from the germline V gene are SGDLS and YYNGEE. There are 13 residues in the CDR3. V was shortened by 3 bases and J by 8 bases, with 12 bases between the two germline ends. The CDR3: CASSARGRDEQFF. CDR3 sequence (DNA): TGTGCCAGCAGCGCCAGGGGTAGGGATGAGCAGTTCTTC. Complete variable domain (other parts from reference TRBV9 and TRBJ2-1): DSGVTQTPKHLITATGQRVTLRCSPRSGDLSVYWYQQSLDQGLQFLIQYYNGEERAKGNILERFSAQQFPDLHSELNLSSLELGDSALYFCASSARGRDEQFFGPGTRLTVL.

This clone was seen only once. J is TRBJ1-2 and V is TRBV11-1; TRBD1 matches at 7 bases. This CDR3 spans 14 amino acids. The V and J ends lost 7 bases and 4 bases, in that order; junction bases with no gene match: 9. CDR1 is SGHAT, CDR2 FQDESV, per germline (reference sequence). The CDR3 DNA reads TGTGCCAGCACCGGGACAGCTGACGGCTATGGCTACACCTTC. Protein sequence: CASTGTADGYGYTF. Full variable domain (rest looked up from reference TRBV11-1 and TRBJ1-2): EAEVAQSPRYKITEKSQAVAFWCDPISGHATLYWYRQILGQGPELLVQFQDESVVDDSQLPKDRFSAERLKGVDSTLKIQPAELGDSAMYLCASTGTADGYGYTFGSGTRLTVV.

The J gene is TRBJ1-3, the V gene TRBV19; unclear D gene. V shed 1 base and J shed 0 bases, with 4 bases lying between them. CDR3 length equals 14 residues. Germline lookup yields CDR1 LNHDA and CDR2 SQIVND (reference sequence). The chain's CDR3 is CASSIGISGNTIYF. In DNA form, the CDR3 reads TGTGCCAGTAGTATAGGTATCTCTGGAAACACCATATATTTT.

CDR3 DNA: TGTGCCAGCAGTTACTCGTTCGGTGCAGATACGCAGTATTTT. Amino acid sequence: CASSYSFGADTQYF. The chain combines TRBV6-5 with TRBJ2-3; no reliable D call. The length of the CDR3 is 14 residues. Germline CDR1 MNHEY, CDR2 SVGAGI. Trimming stripped 0 bases from V and 4 bases from J, with 8 bases between.

The J gene is TRBJ2-7, the V gene TRBV5-1; 8 nucleotides match TRBD2. The CDR3 runs 15 residues. Germline lookup yields CDR1 SGHRS and CDR2 YFSETQ. V was clipped by 4 bases and J by 1 base; unmatched bases: 7. The chain's CDR3 is CASSPTGGGSYEQYF. Written as DNA, the CDR3 is TGCGCCAGCAGCCCCACCGGGGGGGGGTCCTACGAGCAGTACTTC.

The chain has TRBV2 and TRBJ2-7; D gene ambiguous. Germline loops: CDR1 SNHLY, CDR2 FYNNEI. This CDR3 region has 13 residues. Trimming stripped 4 bases from V and 6 bases from J, with 13 bases between. The CDR3 nucleotides read TGTGCCAGCAGTGTAGGTCCTCCAGCCGAGCAGTACTTC. Protein product: CASSVGPPAEQYF. Supplemented by reference TRBV2 and TRBJ2-7, the full variable domain reads EPEVTQTPSHQVTQMGQEVILRCVPISNHLYFYWYRQILGQKVEFLVSFYNNEISEKSEIFDDQFSVERPDGSNFTLKIRSTKLEDSAMYFCASSVGPPAEQYFGPGTRLTVT.

This clone was counted only a few times. The chain couples TRBV10-1 to TRBJ1-3, with D maybe TRBD1 (6 bases). The CDR3 spans 14 residues. Germline values: CDR1 WNHNN, CDR2 SYGVQD (reference sequence). V gave up 10 bases and J gave up 4 bases, with 17 bases separating them. CDR3 nucleotide sequence: TGCGCCACCAAAGGGGGGACGGCAGGAAACACCATATATTTT. It translates to CATKGGTAGNTIYF.

This clone was observed once. The gene calls are TRBV11-2 and TRBJ2-3, with 14 bases that match TRBD2. Unmatched junction bases numbered 5, after V lost 6 bases and J lost 6 bases. This CDR3 has 15 residues. Per the germline V gene, CDR1 is SGHAT and CDR2 is FQNNGV. CDR3 in DNA: TGTGCCAGCAGTCCCGGGACTAGCGGGGGTGATACGCAGTATTTT. Translation gives CASSPGTSGGDTQYF.

This chain uses TRBV19 with TRBJ2-1, with D perhaps matching TRBD1 (7 bases). The CDR3 loop spans 16 amino acids. V lost 5 bases and J 0 bases, leaving 14 bases between the germline ends. Germline V gives CDR1 LNHDA, CDR2 SQIVND (reference sequence). The CDR3 coding sequence is TGTGCCAGTAGTTACCAGGGGGGAATCTCCTACAATGAGCAGTTCTTC. Its protein product is CASSYQGGISYNEQFF.

This chain links TRBV6-1 with TRBJ1-6; D not certain. The CDR3 contains 14 residues. Trimming took off 3 bases at V and 5 bases at J, with 8 bases between the two ends. The germline CDR1 and CDR2 sequences are MNHNS and SASEGT. In DNA, the CDR3 is TGTGCCAGCAGTGAGGGCACGGATAATTCACCCCTCCACTTT. It specifies CASSEGTDNSPLHF.

This clone appeared a single time. This chain joins TRBV9 and TRBJ2-3; D may be TRBD1 or TRBD2 (7 bases each). The germline gives CDR1 SGDLS, CDR2 YYNGEE. This CDR3 has 15 residues. The germline V and J ends were trimmed by 6 bases and 1 base, with 15 bases remaining between them. This CDR3 is CASTPGGGGTDTQYF. CDR3 sequence (DNA): TGTGCCAGCACCCCAGGGGGAGGGGGCACAGATACGCAGTATTTT.

This clone appeared once. This rearrangement joins TRBV4-1 to TRBJ2-7, with TRBD1 identical over 8 bases. The CDR3 length is 15 residues. CDR1 is MGHRA and CDR2 is YSYEKL in the germline V gene. Trimming took 4 bases from V and 4 from J; bases not matched to a gene: 9. CDR3 DNA: TGCGCCAGCAGCCCCCGGGAGACAGGGGTATACGAGCAGTACTTC. Its translation is CASSPRETGVYEQYF.

The gene calls are TRBV4-2 and TRBJ2-7; D is undetermined. The germline gives CDR1 LGHNA, CDR2 YNFKEQ. This CDR3 spans 14 amino acids. V lost 4 bases, J lost 6 bases, and 16 bases lay in between. The CDR3 DNA reads as TGTGCCAGCAGCCCAGCAAGGACCTATGGCGAGCAGTACTTC. Translated, it gives CASSPARTYGEQYF.

The rearrangement uses TRBV18 and TRBJ1-1; perhaps TRBD1 as D (5 bases). CDR1 is KGHSH, CDR2 LQKENI, per germline. The CDR3 is made up of 16 amino acids. V gave up 1 base and J gave up 3 bases, with 15 bases separating them. CDR3: CASSPRRSKGDTEAFF. The CDR3 bases are TGTGCCAGCTCACCACGCAGGTCTAAAGGGGACACTGAAGCTTTCTTT.

The chain combines TRBV4-3 with TRBJ1-6, with a weak D call TRBD1 (5 bases). The CDR3 runs to 14 residues. The V gene's germline CDR1 is LGHNA and CDR2 YSLEER. The ends were cut back, 0 bases at V and 14 bases at J, with 14 bases in the middle. CDR3 nucleotide sequence: TGCGCCAGCAGCCAAGACAGGCTCGGGGCGACCCTCCACTTT. Translated, it gives CASSQDRLGATLHF.

This sequence joins TRBV11-3 and TRBJ2-5; tentatively, D is TRBD2 (5 bases). This CDR3 is 15 amino acids long. Per germline, CDR1 SGHNT and CDR2 YENEEA. V lost 0 bases, J lost 4 bases, and 12 bases lay in between. The CDR3 loop reads CASSLEGRMGETQYF. In DNA, the CDR3 is TGTGCCAGCAGCTTAGAGGGGAGAATGGGAGAGACCCAGTACTTC.

The rearrangement uses TRBV10-2 and TRBJ2-3; D might be TRBD1 (6 bases). Trimming removed 0 bases from V and 0 bases from J, with 13 bases in between. The CDR3 has 17 amino acids. The germline gives CDR1 WSHSY, CDR2 SAAADI. The CDR3 reads CASSESGDITSTDTQYF. The CDR3 DNA reads as TGCGCCAGCAGTGAGTCGGGGGACATTACTAGCACAGATACGCAGTATTTT.

The J gene is TRBJ1-2, the V gene TRBV7-9; TRBD1 is a possible D gene (6 bases). The V and J ends lost 5 bases and 0 bases respectively, with 13 bases between them. The CDR3 covers 15 residues. Germline CDR1 is SEHNR and CDR2 is FQNEAQ (reference sequence). The CDR3 sequence is CASSPAGESNYGYTF. CDR3 coding DNA: TGTGCCAGCAGCCCAGCAGGGGAGTCTAACTATGGCTACACCTTC. Looking up the rest from reference TRBV7-9 and TRBJ1-2 gives the full variable domain: DTGVSQNPRHKITKRGQNVTFRCDPISEHNRLYWYRQTLGQGPEFLTYFQNEAQLEKSRLLSDRFSAERPKGSFSTLEIQRTEQGDSAMYLCASSPAGESNYGYTFGSGTRLTVV.

The rearrangement links TRBV5-8 to TRBJ2-5, with a tentative D call TRBD1 (6 bases). Germline V gene data show CDR1 as SGHTS and CDR2 as YDEGEE. The CDR3 extends over 14 amino acids. V gave up 7 bases and J gave up 4 bases, with 17 bases separating them. CDR3: CASAARTDPETQYF. The CDR3, as DNA: TGTGCCAGCGCAGCCAGGACAGACCCAGAGACCCAGTACTTC.

The chain joins TRBV6-5 to TRBJ2-7, with 7 bases aligning to TRBD1. This CDR3 is 14 amino acids long. The ends lost 11 bases at V and 2 bases at J; junction bases unmatched: 12. Germline-derived CDR1 and CDR2 are MNHEY and SVGAGI. The CDR3 DNA is TGTGCCTCAAAATCCATGCAGGGGGCCTACGAGCAGTACTTC. Translation gives CASKSMQGAYEQYF.

The table lists this clone with a count of one. The chain employs TRBV15 and TRBJ2-1; D remains ambiguous. The CDR3 loop spans 17 amino acids. The V end lost 1 base, the J end lost 1 base, and 14 bases lay between the germline ends. Germline assignment: CDR1 LNHNV and CDR2 YYDKDF (reference sequence). The CDR3 spells CATSRGTDPKSYNEQFF. The CDR3 DNA sequence: TGTGCCACCAGCAGAGGGACGGATCCTAAATCCTACAATGAGCAGTTCTTC.

The gene calls are TRBV18 and TRBJ2-1; 7 bases match TRBD2. From germline, CDR1 is KGHSH and CDR2 LQKENI. J lost 2 bases, V lost 2 bases, and 9 bases had no gene match. The CDR3 covers 17 residues. This CDR3 is CASSPTDSGLPYNEQFF. The CDR3 region has the DNA TGTGCCAGCTCACCAACCGATAGCGGGCTCCCCTACAATGAGCAGTTCTTC.

This clone was recorded only once. This rearrangement joins TRBV19 to TRBJ2-2; 7 nucleotides match TRBD2. Germline CDR1 and CDR2: LNHDA and SQIVND (reference sequence). Unmatched junction bases numbered 9, after V lost 3 bases and J lost 5 bases. The CDR3 consists of 16 residues. The CDR3 here is CASSIGGEPGTGELFF. CDR3 DNA: TGTGCCAGTAGTATTGGGGGGGAACCCGGGACCGGGGAGCTGTTTTTT.

The genes are TRBV7-2 and TRBJ2-3; perhaps TRBD2 as D (6 bases). This CDR3 contains 15 residues. Germline V CDR1 and CDR2: SGHTA, FQGNSA. V lost 5 bases and J 0 bases, leaving 12 bases between the germline ends. The DNA of the CDR3 is TGTGCCAGCAGCCCTACTAGCTCGAGCACAGATACGCAGTATTTT. This sequence encodes CASSPTSSSTDTQYF.